This record covers a single T cell receptor (beta chain). Its antigen is currently unknown. Some clones are missing from TCRdb's copy, which holds only in-frame ones; the method was immunoSEQ multiplex PCR. The sample records 77,000 or so clones, less than 95% being singletons. This sample was taken from a study of T cell responses to AZD1222 COVID-19 vaccine. Study-wide results and caveats: In the spike-specific TCR repertoire, nearly half reportedly target unmutated variant regions.

Germline values: CDR1 SGHDT, CDR2 YYEEEE. The ends were cut back, 4 bases at V and 4 bases at J, with 18 bases in the middle. The CDR3 extends over 15 amino acids. Pooling was applied to second doses at about 4 or about 12 weeks. This chain joins TRBV5-6 and TRBJ2-7; D perhaps matches TRBD2 (5 bases). The starting material was peripheral blood, obtained 28 days after the second AZD1222 dose. The TCR sequence derives from an adult who received the AZD1222 COVID-19 vaccine. The CDR3 spells CASSPGGLLGYEQYF. The CDR3, as DNA: TGTGCCAGCAGCCCCGGAGGTCTTTTGGGATACGAGCAGTACTTC.